This TCR beta chain was captured by sequencing in a study of STAT5B mutations in CD4+ large granular lymphocyte leukemia. Study-level findings and limits: TRBV06-family usage was enriched in top patient clones (8/27) versus controls (2/35). CD4-sorted patient repertoires seemed more clonal than healthy CD4+ repertoires. Main leukemic clonotypes were patient-specific, but about 26% appeared at low frequency elsewhere.

The V segment lost 5 bases and the J segment 4 bases; nucleotides outside the gene matches: 8. The germline gives CDR1 LNHDA, CDR2 SQIVND (reference sequence). This CDR3 is built from 17 residues. This clone turned up a few times. Antigen unknown. Profiled with immunoSEQ multiplex PCR; TCRdb holds only in-frame clones, not every one. The sample has 30,000 to 35,000 clones, roughly 65% seen once. Sequencing was performed on CD4+ T cells from blood buffy coats. The receptor was isolated from a human donor in good health. The V call is TRBV19, the J call TRBJ2-2; 12 bases are a match to TRBD2. The CDR3 is CASSSASGGATTGELFF. The DNA for the CDR3 is TGTGCCAGTAGTTCGGCTAGCGGGGGGGCCACCACCGGGGAGCTGTTTTTT.